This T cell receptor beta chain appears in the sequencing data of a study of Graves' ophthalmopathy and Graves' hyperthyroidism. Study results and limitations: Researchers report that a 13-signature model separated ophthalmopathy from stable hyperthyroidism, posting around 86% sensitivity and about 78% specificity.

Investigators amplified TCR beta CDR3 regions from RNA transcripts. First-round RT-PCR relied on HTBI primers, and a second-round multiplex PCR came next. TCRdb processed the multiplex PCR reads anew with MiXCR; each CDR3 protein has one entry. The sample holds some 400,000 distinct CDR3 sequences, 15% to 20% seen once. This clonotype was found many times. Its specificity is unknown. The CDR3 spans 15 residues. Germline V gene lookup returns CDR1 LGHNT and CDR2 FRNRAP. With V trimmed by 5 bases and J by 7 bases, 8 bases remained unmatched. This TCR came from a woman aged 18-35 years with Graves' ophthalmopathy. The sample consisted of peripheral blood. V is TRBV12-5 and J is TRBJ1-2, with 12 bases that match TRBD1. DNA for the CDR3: TGTGCTAGTGGTCCCACCGGGACAGGGGGCCGTGGCTACACCTTC. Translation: CASGPTGTGGRGYTF.